The 17 T cell receptor beta chains in this list originate from one sample, sequenced in a study of blood T cell repertoires in COVID-19. Clones were read by immunoSEQ multiplex PCR, and TCRdb kept only the in-frame ones, dropping some. The repertoire includes tens of thousands of clones, 75% to 90% of them detected once, and approximately 18% sits in the top ten. The sequencing input was peripheral blood. These receptors all stem from an elderly woman with acute or convalescent COVID-19.

The chain has TRBV6-5 and TRBJ1-1, with D tentatively TRBD1 (6 bases). This CDR3 is built from 13 residues. Between the trimmed V and J ends, which lost 5 bases and 5 bases, there was a span of 12 bases. CDR1 is MNHEY, CDR2 SVGAGI, per germline. The chain's CDR3 is CASSQTGRTEAFF. The CDR3 DNA reads as TGTGCCAGCAGTCAAACAGGGCGTACTGAAGCTTTCTTT.

The chain has TRBV18 and TRBJ2-7, with 7 positions matching TRBD1. With V trimmed by 4 bases and J by 3 bases, 6 bases remained unmatched. Germline-derived CDR1 and CDR2 are KGHSH and LQKENI. This CDR3 is built from 14 residues. Written as DNA, the CDR3 is TGTGCCAGCTCACAGGGGGCGGGTCTCTACGAGCAGTACTTC. This translates into CASSQGAGLYEQYF.

The J gene is TRBJ2-1, the V gene TRBV4-1; TRBD1 agrees at 7 bases. Trimming cost V 2 bases and J 6 bases; bases outside gene matches: 7. Germline CDR1 and CDR2: MGHRA and YSYEKL. This CDR3 comprises 15 residues. Written as DNA, the CDR3 is TGCGCCAGCAGCCAAAGACAGGGTCCCCCCAATGAGCAGTTCTTC. This translates into CASSQRQGPPNEQFF.

The chain couples TRBV7-6 to TRBJ1-1; TRBD1 agrees at 9 bases. The CDR3 loop spans 14 amino acids. The V and J ends lost 5 bases and 7 bases, in that order; junction bases with no gene match: 8. In germline, CDR1 is SGHVS, CDR2 FNYEAQ. CDR3 protein: CASSPGTGINEAFF. DNA of the CDR3: TGTGCCAGCAGCCCCGGGACAGGGATAAATGAAGCTTTCTTT.

The chain links TRBV7-8 to TRBJ2-7, with a weak D call TRBD2 (5 bases). V was cut by 5 bases and J by 0 bases, with 8 bases left in between. The CDR3 contains 13 residues. The germline gives CDR1 SGHVS, CDR2 FQNEAQ. The chain's CDR3 is CASSLRDSYEQYF. Written as DNA, the CDR3 is TGTGCCAGCAGCCTCCGGGACTCCTACGAGCAGTACTTC.

V is TRBV10-3 and J is TRBJ1-2; 7 bases line up with TRBD1. In germline, CDR1 is ENHRY, CDR2 SYGVKD. This CDR3 spans 15 amino acids. The junction had 7 bases not matched to a gene; V was cut back by 4 bases and J by 2 bases. CDR3 protein: CAISAPRQGNYGYTF. The CDR3 coding sequence is TGTGCCATCAGTGCACCTAGACAGGGCAACTATGGCTACACCTTC.

The sample holds one count of this clone. This chain joins TRBV15 and TRBJ2-5, with D perhaps TRBD1 (6 bases). The CDR3 loop spans 14 amino acids. CDR1 and CDR2 (germline): LNHNV, YYDKDF (reference sequence). Trimming left V 3 bases short and J 9 bases short, with 17 bases between. The CDR3 region has the DNA TGTGCCACCAGCAGTCTCAGGGCAGGGGTTGCCCAGTACTTC. This gives the protein CATSSLRAGVAQYF.

This chain connects TRBV25-1 to TRBJ2-5, with 8 bases that match TRBD1. Germline V lookup: CDR1 MGHDK, CDR2 SYGVNS. The CDR3 length is 15 residues. After removal of 3 bases from V and 8 bases from J, the junction contained 11 bases not matched to a gene. CDR3 sequence: CASSDPDRATFTQYF. CDR3 bases: TGTGCCAGCAGTGATCCGGACAGGGCTACTTTCACCCAGTACTTC.

The chain combines TRBV10-2 with TRBJ2-1; 8 nucleotides match TRBD2. This CDR3 is 16 amino acids long. Germline CDR1 is WSHSY and CDR2 is SAAADI. The trim removed 0 bases at V and 7 bases at J, leaving 8 bases unmatched. CDR3 sequence reads: CASSESSSGWGNEQFF. In DNA, the CDR3 is TGCGCCAGCAGTGAGTCGTCTAGCGGGTGGGGGAATGAGCAGTTCTTC.

The rearrangement joins TRBV28 to TRBJ1-4; 8 nucleotides align to TRBD1. The CDR3 loop spans 17 amino acids. In germline, CDR1 is MDHEN, CDR2 SYDVKM. V lost 4 bases, J lost 6 bases, and 13 bases stayed unmatched. The CDR3 nucleotides read TGTGCCAGCAGTTCGTTTCAGGGGGCGCGAAGACATGAAAAACTGTTTTTT. Its translation is CASSSFQGARRHEKLFF. Combining the CDR3 with reference TRBV28 and TRBJ1-4 gives the whole variable domain DVKVTQSSRYLVKRTGEKVFLECVQDMDHENMFWYRQDPGLGLRLIYFSYDVKMKEKGDIPEGYSVSREKKERFSLILESASTNQTSMYLCASSSFQGARRHEKLFFGSGTQLSVL.

The genes are TRBV6-5 and TRBJ2-7; the match to TRBD1 covers 8 bases. The CDR3 length is 15 residues. J gave up 2 bases and V 1 base, and 4 bases lay outside the gene matches. Per germline, CDR1 MNHEY and CDR2 SVGAGI. This CDR3 reads CASSYYAGGAYEQYF. CDR3 nucleotide sequence: TGTGCCAGCAGTTACTATGCAGGGGGCGCCTACGAGCAGTACTTC.

The rearrangement uses TRBV3-1 (or the pseudogene TRBV3-2) and TRBJ2-5; D perhaps matches TRBD1 (5 bases). The V gene's germline CDR1 is LGHDT and CDR2 YNNKEL (reference sequence). CDR3 length: 15 amino acids. The V and J ends lost 5 bases and 2 bases respectively, with 15 bases between them. The CDR3 DNA follows: TGTGCCAGCAGCACCATTCGGACACAACAAGAGACCCAGTACTTC. This sequence encodes CASSTIRTQQETQYF.

The CDR3 nucleotides are TGTGCCAGCAGATACTCAGCGGGGGGGACCTCCGCCGGGGAGCTGTTTTTT. Amino acids: CASRYSAGGTSAGELFF. The genes are TRBV27 and TRBJ2-2; 10 bases line up with TRBD2. Germline assignment: CDR1 MNHEY and CDR2 SMNVEV (reference sequence). The CDR3 covers 17 residues. V dropped 6 bases and J dropped 6; count of bases not matched to a gene: 13.

This sequence joins TRBV1 and TRBJ1-5; the table's D gene call, TRBD1, was not cross checked with the DNA. TRBV1 is labeled a pseudogene. The length of the CDR3 is 18 residues. The CDR3 nucleotides read TGCACCAGCAGCCAAGATAATATGGGGGCCGGAGGCAATCAGCCCCAGCATTTT. Its protein product is CTSSQDNMGAGGNQPQHF.

The CDR3 DNA follows: TGTGCCAGCAGCTCCCGGACAGGGCTGACTGAAGCTTTCTTT. Residues: CASSSRTGLTEAFF. V and J are TRBV7-6 and TRBJ1-1; 8 nucleotides line up with TRBD1. This CDR3 spans 14 amino acids. The J segment lost 5 bases and the V segment lost 4 bases, leaving 6 bases of the junction unmatched. From germline, CDR1 is SGHVS and CDR2 FNYEAQ.

The V call is TRBV20-1, the J call TRBJ2-7, with D uncertain. The CDR3 is 11 residues long. The germline V gene has CDR1 DFQATT and CDR2 SNEGSKA (reference sequence). V lost 0 bases, J lost 4 bases, and 4 bases lay in between. In DNA form, the CDR3 reads TGCAGTGCTAGAGAACAGTACGAGCAGTACTTC. The encoded protein is CSAREQYEQYF.

The rearrangement uses TRBV6-5 and TRBJ2-7; D call uncertain. CDR1 is MNHEY, CDR2 SVGAGI, per germline. This CDR3 is 14 amino acids long. Deletions cut 7 bases from V and 0 bases from J, with 13 bases between. This CDR3 reads CASILTLVSYEQYF. The CDR3 coding sequence is TGTGCCAGCATTCTGACATTGGTCTCCTACGAGCAGTACTTC.